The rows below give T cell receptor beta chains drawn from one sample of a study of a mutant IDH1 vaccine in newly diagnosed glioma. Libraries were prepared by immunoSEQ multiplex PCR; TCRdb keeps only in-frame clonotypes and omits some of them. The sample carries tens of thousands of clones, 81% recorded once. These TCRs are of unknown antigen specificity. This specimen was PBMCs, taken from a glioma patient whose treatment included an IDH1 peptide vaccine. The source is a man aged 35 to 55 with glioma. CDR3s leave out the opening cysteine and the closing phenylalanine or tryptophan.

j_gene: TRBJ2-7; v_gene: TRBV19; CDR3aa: ASSVHGQGSYEQY
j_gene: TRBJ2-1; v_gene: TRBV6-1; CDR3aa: ASGFGYNEQF
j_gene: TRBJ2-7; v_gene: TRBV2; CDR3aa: ANRDRRKVTYEQY
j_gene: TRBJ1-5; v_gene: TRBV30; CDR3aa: AWTLYGQPQH
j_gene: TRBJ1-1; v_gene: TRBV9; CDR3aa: ASSEGTLGNTEAF
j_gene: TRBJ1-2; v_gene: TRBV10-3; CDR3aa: AISDSLYGYT
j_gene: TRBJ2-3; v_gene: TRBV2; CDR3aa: ASSERASGSADTQY
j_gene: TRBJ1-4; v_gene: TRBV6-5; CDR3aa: ASIPGRATNEKLF
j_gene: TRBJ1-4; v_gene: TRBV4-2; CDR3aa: ASSQDPTLGRAEKLF
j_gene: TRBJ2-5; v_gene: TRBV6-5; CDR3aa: ASSSTGWGQETQY
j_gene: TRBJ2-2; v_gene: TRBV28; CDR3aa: ASSLSGRIVSGELF
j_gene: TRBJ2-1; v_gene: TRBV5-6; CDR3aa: ASSSGTSGRARGNEQF
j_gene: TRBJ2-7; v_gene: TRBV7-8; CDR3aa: ASSLGGSHFEQY
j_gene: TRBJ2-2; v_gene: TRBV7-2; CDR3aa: ASSSWTSGRATGELF
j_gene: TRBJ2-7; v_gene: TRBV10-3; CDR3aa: AISLGLAGGNYEQY
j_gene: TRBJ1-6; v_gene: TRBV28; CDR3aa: ASTDRVDSPLH
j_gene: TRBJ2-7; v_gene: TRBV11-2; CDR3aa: ASSWPASGTRREQY
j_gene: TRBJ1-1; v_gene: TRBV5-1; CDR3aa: ASSLGGGRGTEAF
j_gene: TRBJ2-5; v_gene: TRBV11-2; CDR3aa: ASSLDPSWGEEETQY
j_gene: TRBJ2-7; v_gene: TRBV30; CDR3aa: AWSTGTSYEQY
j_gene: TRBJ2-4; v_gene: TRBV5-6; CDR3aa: ASSLGEERLAKNIQY
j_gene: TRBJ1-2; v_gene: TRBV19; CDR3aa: ASRTGTGGWDYGYT
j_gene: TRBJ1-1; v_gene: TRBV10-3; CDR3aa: AISGIQVEHTEAF
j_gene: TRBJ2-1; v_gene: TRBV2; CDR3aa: ASSQGRASYNEQF
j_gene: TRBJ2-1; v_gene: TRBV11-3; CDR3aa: ASSPGRGSYNEQF
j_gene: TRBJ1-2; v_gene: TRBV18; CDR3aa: ASSRTGGNGYT
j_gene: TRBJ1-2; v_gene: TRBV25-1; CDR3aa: ASSESQSRYGYT